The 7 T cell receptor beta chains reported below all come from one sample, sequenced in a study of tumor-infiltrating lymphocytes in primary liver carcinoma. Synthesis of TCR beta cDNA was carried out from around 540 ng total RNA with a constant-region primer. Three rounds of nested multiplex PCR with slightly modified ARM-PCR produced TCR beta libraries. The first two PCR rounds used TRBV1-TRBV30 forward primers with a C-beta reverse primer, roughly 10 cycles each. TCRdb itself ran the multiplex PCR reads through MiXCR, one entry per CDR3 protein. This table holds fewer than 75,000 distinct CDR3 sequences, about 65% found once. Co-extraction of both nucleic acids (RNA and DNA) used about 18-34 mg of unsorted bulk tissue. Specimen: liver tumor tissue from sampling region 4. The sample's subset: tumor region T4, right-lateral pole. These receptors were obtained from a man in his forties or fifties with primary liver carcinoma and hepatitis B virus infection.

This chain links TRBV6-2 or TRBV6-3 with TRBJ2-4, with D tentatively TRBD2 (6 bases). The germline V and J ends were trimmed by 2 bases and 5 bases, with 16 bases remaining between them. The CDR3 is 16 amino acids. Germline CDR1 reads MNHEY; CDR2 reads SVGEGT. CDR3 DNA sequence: TGTGCCAGCAGTTACGGTCTGAGTAGCGGAGAAAACATTCAGTACTTC. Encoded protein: CASSYGLSSGENIQYF.

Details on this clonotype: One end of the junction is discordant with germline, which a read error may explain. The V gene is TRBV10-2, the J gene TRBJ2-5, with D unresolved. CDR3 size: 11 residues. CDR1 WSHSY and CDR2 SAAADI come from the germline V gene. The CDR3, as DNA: TGCGCCAGCAGGCATCAAGGGACCCAGTACTTC. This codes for CASRHQGTQYF.

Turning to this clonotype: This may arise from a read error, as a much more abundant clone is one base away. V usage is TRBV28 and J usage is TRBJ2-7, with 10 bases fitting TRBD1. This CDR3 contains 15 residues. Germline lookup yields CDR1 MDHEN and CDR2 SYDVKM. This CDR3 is CAGSLDRGRFHEQYF. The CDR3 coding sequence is TGTGCCGGCAGTTTAGACAGGGGGCGCTTTCACGAGCAGTACTTC.

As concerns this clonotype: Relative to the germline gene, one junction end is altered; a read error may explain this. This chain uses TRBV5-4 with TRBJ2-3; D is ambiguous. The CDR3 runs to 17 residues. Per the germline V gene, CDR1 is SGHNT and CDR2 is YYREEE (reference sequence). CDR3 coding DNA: TGTGCCAGCAGCTTGGCTCGAACCAGTACTAACACAGATATGCAGTATTTT. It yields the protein CASSLARTSTNTDMQYF.

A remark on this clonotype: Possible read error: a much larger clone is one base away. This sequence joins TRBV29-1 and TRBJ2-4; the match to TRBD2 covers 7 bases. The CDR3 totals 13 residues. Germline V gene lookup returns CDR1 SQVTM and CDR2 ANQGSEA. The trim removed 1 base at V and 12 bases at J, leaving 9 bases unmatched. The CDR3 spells CSVEGGGESTQYF. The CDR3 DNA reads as TGCAGCGTTGAAGGGGGGGGAGAAAGCACTCAGTACTTC.

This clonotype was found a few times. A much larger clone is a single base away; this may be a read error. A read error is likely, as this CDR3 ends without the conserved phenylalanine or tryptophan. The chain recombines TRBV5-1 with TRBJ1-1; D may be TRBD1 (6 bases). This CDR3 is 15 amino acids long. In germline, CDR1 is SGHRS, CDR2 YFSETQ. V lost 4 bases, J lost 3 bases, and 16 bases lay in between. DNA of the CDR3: TGCGCCAGCAGCGTAAACAGGGTGGCGGACACTGAAGCTTTCATT. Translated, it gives CASSVNRVADTEAFI.

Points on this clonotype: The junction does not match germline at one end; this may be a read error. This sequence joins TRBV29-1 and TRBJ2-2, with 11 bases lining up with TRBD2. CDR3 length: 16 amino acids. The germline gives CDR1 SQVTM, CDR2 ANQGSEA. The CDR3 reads CSVRGLAATNTGELLF. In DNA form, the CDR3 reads TGCAGCGTTAGGGGACTAGCGGCAACCAACACCGGGGAGCTGTTATTT.